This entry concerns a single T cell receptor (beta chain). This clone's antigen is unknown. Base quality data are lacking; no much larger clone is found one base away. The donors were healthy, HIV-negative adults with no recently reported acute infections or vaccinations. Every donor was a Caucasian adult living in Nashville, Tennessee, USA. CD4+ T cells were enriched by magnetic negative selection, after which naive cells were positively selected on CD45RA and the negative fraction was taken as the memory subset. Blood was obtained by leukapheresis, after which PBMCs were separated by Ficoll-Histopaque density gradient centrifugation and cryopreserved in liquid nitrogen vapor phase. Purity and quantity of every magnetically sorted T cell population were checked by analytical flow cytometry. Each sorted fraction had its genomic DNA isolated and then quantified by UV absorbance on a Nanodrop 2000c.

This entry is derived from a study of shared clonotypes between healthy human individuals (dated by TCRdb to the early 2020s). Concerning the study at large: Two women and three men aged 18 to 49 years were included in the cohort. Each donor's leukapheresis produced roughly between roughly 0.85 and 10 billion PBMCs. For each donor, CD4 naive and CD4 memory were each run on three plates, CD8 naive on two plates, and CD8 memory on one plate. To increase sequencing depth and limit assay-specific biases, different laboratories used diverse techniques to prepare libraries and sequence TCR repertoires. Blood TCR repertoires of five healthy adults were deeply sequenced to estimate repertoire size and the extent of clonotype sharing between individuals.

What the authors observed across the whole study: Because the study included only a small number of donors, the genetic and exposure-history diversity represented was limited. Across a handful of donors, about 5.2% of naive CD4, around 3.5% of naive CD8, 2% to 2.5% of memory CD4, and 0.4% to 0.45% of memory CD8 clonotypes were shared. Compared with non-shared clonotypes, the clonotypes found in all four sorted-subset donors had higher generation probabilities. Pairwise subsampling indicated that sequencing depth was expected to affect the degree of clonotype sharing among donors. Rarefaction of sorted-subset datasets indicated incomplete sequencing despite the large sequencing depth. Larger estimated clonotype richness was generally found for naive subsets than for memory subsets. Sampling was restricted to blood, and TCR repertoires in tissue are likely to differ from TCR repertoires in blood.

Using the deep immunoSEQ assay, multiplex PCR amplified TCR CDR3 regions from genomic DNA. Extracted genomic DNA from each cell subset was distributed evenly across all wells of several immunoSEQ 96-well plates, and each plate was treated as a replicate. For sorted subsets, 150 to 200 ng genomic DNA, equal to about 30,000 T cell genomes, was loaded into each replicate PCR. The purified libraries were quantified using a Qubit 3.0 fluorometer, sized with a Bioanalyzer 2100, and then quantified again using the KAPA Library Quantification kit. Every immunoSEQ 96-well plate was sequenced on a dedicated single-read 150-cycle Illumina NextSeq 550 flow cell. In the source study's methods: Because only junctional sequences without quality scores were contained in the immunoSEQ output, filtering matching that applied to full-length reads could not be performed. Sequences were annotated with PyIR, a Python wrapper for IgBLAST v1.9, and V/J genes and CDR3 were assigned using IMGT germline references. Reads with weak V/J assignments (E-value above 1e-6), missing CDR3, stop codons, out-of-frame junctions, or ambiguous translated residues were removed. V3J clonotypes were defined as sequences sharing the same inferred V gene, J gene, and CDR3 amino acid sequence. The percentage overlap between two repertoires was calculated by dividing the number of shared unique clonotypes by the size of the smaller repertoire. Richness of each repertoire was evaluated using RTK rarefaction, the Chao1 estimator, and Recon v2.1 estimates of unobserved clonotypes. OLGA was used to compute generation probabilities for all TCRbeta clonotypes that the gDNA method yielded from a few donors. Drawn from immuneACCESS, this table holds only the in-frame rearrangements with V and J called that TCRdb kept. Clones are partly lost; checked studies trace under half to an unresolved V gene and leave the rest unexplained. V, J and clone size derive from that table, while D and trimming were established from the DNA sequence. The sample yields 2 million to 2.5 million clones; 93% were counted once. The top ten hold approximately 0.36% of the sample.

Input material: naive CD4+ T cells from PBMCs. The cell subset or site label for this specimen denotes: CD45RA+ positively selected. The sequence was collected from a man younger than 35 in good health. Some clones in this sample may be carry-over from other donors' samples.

The CDR3 amino acid sequence is: CASSGTPTDTQYF. Read as DNA, the sequence is TGTGCCAGCAGTGGAACCCCTACAGATACGCAGTATTTT. Here the chain combines TRBV28 and TRBJ2-3, with the D gene too uncertain to name. Trimming at the junction amounts to 5 bases on V and 3 bases on J, and the germline ends lie 9 bases apart. Based on the germline V gene, the CDR1 and CDR2 sequences are MDHEN and SYDVKM. There are 13 amino acids in the CDR3, from cysteine to phenylalanine inclusive. Only the CDR3 portion is preserved as DNA: 39 bases, with reading frame beginning at the first base.